This TCR beta chain was identified during a study of T cell clonotyping in hematopoietic cell transplantation. Study-level results: Higher Inverse Simpson Index values in graft donor and pretransplant recipient predicted broader posttransplant TCR diversity.

V was pared by 11 bases and J by 7 bases, with 21 bases between. Per germline, CDR1 MDHEN and CDR2 SYDVKM. The CDR3 contains 14 residues. A remark on this clone: Antigen unknown.

Sequencing was performed with immunoSEQ multiplex PCR; in TCRdb, only in-frame clones are kept and a portion is missing. The sample includes tens of thousands of clones, approximately 94% of them seen just once. The clonotype originates from a woman aged 50 to 60 in good health. Some clones in this sample may be carry-over from other donors' samples. The sample consisted of peripheral blood mononuclear cells. The rearrangement links TRBV28 to TRBJ1-5; D unclear. As DNA, the CDR3 is TGTGCCGCGGCGTTTGTCGGGATTGGGCAGCCCCAGCATTTT. Encoded protein: CAAAFVGIGQPQHF.